Each of the 5 T cell receptor beta chains below was sequenced from the same sample in a study of metastatic and nonmetastatic thyroid tumors. TCRdb re-clonotyped the PCR reads via MiXCR. This table has about 13,000 clones, about 25% appearing once. Ahead of thyroid surgery, no patient had received treatment of any kind. The sequenced sample consisted of blood. These receptors were obtained from a female donor with papillary thyroid cancer or a benign thyroid nodule (not recorded which). Some clones in this sample may be carry-over from other donors' samples.

The V gene is TRBV5-1, the J gene TRBJ2-2, with D possibly being TRBD1 (6 bases). The V gene lost 4 bases and the J gene lost 2 bases, with 9 bases spanning the gap. The CDR3 extends over 14 amino acids. Germline CDR1 and CDR2: SGHRS and YFSETQ. In nucleotides, the CDR3 is TGCGCCAGCAGCCCGGGACATAACACCGGGGAGCTGTTTTTT. The encoded protein is CASSPGHNTGELFF.

Sample share makes this clone medium-sized. The genes are TRBV27 and TRBJ1-4; D is unresolved. This CDR3 is built from 14 residues. With 5 bases removed from V and 13 bases from J, the gap between germline ends came to 20 bases. In germline, CDR1 is MNHEY, CDR2 SMNVEV (reference sequence). In DNA, the CDR3 is TGTGCCAGCAGTAGTGGCCCTGTCCCCTTTCGACTGTTTTTT. Translating it yields CASSSGPVPFRLFF.

This clone was recorded many times. This rearrangement joins TRBV19 to TRBJ1-5, with a weak D call TRBD1 (6 bases). Between the trimmed V and J ends, which lost 5 bases and 1 base, there was a span of 15 bases. The CDR3 is made up of 16 amino acids. Germline V CDR1 and CDR2: LNHDA, SQIVND (reference sequence). CDR3 region: CASSAAGTPSNQPQHF. CDR3 sequence (DNA): TGTGCCAGTAGTGCGGCCGGGACACCAAGCAATCAGCCCCAGCATTTT.

This clone was seen more than once but under ten times. Possible read error: a much larger clone is one base away. The chain links TRBV29-1 to TRBJ2-2; the D is unclear. Per germline, CDR1 SQVTM and CDR2 ANQGSEA. Between the trimmed V and J ends, which lost 1 base and 6 bases, there was a span of 6 bases. The CDR3 runs 12 residues. The CDR3 spells CSVEGVSGELFF. The CDR3 coding sequence is TGCAGCGTTGAAGGGGTTTCCGGGGAGCTGTTTTTT.

Turning to this clone: Because the CDR3's place on the DNA is in doubt, the DNA is left out and the CDR3 is given as listed by TCRdb. The rearrangement joins TRBV6-9 to TRBJ2-6; the listed D gene, TRBD1, was not tested against the DNA. Germline CDR1 is MNHGY and CDR2 is SVAAGI. The length of the CDR3 is 17 amino acids, counting both ends. CDR3 residues: CASSKGQGKTGGLHLRF.